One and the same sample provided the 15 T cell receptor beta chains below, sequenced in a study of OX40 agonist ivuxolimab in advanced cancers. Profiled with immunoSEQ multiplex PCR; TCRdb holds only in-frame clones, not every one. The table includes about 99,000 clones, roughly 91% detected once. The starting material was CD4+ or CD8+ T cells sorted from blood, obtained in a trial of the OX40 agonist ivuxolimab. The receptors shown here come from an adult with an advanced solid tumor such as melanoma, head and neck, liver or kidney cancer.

The CDR3 here is CASRSPTSGNSYEQYF. CDR3 bases: TGTGCCAGCAGATCCCCGACTAGCGGGAACTCCTACGAGCAGTACTTC. V gene TRBV27 combines with J gene TRBJ2-7; TRBD2 agrees at 11 bases. The CDR3 is made up of 16 amino acids. The germline CDR1 and CDR2 sequences are MNHEY and SMNVEV (reference sequence). Trimming removed 6 bases from V and 0 bases from J; junction bases left unmatched: 7.

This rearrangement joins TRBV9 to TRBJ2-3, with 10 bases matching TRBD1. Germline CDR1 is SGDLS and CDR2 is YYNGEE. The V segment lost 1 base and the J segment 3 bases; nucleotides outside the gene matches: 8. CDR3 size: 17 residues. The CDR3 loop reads CASSVILRQGATDTQYF. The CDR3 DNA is TGTGCCAGCAGCGTAATCTTACGACAGGGGGCGACAGATACGCAGTATTTT.

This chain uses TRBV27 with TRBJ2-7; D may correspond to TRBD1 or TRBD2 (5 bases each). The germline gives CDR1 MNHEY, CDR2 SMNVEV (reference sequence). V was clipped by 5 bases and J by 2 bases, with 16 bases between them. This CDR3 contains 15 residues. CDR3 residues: CASSPDGTFPYEQYF. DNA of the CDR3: TGTGCCAGCAGTCCCGACGGGACGTTCCCCTACGAGCAGTACTTC.

The CDR3 DNA sequence: TGTGCCAGCAGCTTAGGGGCCCGGACAGTCTACAATGAGCAGTTCTTC. Translating gives CASSLGARTVYNEQFF. The chain links TRBV7-9 to TRBJ2-1; TRBD1 is a possible D gene (6 bases). This CDR3 is 16 amino acids long. V was shortened by 1 base and J by 3 bases, with 13 bases between the two germline ends. Germline V gene lookup returns CDR1 SEHNR and CDR2 FQNEAQ (reference sequence).

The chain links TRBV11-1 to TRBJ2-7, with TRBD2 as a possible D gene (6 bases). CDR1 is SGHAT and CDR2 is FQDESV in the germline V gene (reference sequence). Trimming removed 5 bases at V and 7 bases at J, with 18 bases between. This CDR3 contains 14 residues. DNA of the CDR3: TGTGCCAGCAGCCCTCAGAGAGCCGCGGGGGAGCAGTACTTC. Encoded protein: CASSPQRAAGEQYF.

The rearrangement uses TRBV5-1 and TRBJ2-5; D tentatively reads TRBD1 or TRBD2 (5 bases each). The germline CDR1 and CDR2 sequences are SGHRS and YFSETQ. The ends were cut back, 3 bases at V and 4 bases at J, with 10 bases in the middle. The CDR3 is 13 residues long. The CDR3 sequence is CASSWDLTETQYF. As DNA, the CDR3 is TGCGCCAGCAGCTGGGACCTAACAGAGACCCAGTACTTC.

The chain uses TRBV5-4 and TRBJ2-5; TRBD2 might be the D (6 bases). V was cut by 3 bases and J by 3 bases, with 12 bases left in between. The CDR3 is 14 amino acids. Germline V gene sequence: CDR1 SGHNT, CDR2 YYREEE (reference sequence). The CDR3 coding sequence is TGTGCCAGCAGCTCCTCGGAGGGCAAAGAGACCCAGTACTTC. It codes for CASSSSEGKETQYF.

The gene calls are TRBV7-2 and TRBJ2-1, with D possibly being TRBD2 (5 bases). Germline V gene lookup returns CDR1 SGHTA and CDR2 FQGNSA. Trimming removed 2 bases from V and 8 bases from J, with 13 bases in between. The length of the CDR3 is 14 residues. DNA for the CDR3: TGTGCCAGCAGCTTATTCCGGGATAGGGATGAGCAGTTCTTC. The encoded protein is CASSLFRDRDEQFF.

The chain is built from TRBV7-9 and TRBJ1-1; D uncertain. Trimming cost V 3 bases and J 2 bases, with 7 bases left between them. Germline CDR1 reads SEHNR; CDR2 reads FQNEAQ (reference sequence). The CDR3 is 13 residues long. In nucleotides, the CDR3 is TGTGCCAGCAGCTTCCCGGGAAACACTGAAGCTTTCTTT. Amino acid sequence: CASSFPGNTEAFF.

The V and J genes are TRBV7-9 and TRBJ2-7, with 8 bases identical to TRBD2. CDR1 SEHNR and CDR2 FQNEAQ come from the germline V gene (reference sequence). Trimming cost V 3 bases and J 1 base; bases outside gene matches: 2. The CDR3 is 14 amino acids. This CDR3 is CASSFGGGSYEQYF. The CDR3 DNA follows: TGTGCCAGCAGCTTCGGCGGGGGGTCCTACGAGCAGTACTTC.

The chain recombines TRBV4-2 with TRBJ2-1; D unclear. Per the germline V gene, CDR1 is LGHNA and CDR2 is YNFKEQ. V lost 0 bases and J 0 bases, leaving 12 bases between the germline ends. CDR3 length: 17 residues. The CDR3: CASSQDLRGSSYNEQFF. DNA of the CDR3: TGTGCCAGCAGCCAAGATTTACGCGGAAGCTCCTACAATGAGCAGTTCTTC.

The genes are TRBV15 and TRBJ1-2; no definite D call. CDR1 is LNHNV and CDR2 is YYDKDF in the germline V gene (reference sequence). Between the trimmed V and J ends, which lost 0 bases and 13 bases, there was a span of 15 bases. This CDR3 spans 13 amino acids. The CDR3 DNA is TGTGCCACCAGCAGAGATCTCGGGTTCAATGTCACCTTC. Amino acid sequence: CATSRDLGFNVTF.

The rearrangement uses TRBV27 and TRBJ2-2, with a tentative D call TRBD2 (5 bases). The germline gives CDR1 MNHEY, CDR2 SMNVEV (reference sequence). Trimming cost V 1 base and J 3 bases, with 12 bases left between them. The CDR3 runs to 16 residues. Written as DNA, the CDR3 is TGTGCCAGCAGTTTATTCCCGGGATGGGACACCGGGGAGCTGTTTTTT. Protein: CASSLFPGWDTGELFF.

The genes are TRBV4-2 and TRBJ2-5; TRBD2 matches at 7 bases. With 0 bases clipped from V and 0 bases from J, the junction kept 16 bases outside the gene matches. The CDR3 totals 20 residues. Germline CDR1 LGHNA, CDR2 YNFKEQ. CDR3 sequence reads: CASSQEQRASGTAYQETQYF. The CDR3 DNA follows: TGTGCCAGCAGCCAAGAGCAGCGAGCTAGCGGAACAGCGTACCAAGAGACCCAGTACTTC.

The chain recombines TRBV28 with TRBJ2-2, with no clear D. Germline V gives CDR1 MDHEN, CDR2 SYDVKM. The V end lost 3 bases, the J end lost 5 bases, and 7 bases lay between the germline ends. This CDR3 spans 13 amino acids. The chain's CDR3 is CASSFGSTGELFF. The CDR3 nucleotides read TGTGCCAGCAGTTTTGGAAGTACCGGGGAGCTGTTTTTT.